A selection of T cell receptor beta chains follows, all from one sample in a study of cytomegalovirus exposure and HLA in healthy donors. Sequenced by immunoSEQ multiplex PCR; TCRdb stores in-frame clones only, minus some. This table has about 110,000 clones, less than 20% appearing once. The sequenced material came from PBMCs. The receptors stem from a woman under 30 in good health and CMV-seronegative. Each CDR3 is given with its conserved first and last residue. Fields, in order: V gene, CDR3 protein.

V: TRBV5-6
CDR3: CASSSLRGGRTDTQYF

V: TRBV9
CDR3: CASGAGGTDTQYF

V: TRBV28
CDR3: CASRGASSYEQYF

V: TRBV19
CDR3: CASSGSGYGYTF

V: TRBV18
CDR3: CASSPQRGVEETQYF

V: TRBV6-6
CDR3: CAVRNTDTQYF

V: TRBV7-2
CDR3: CASSHDGTSGGRKYF

V: TRBV2
CDR3: CASNRAGNYEQYF

V: TRBV28
CDR3: CASRLGGLSSNQPQHF

V: TRBV29-1
CDR3: CSVEGGRGPDTQYF

V: TRBV14
CDR3: CASSQDPGFTEAFF

V: TRBV18
CDR3: CASSDLGTSGGVSIQYF

V: TRBV30
CDR3: CAWGGGNTIYF

V: TRBV5-6
CDR3: CASSLGTGAGQPQHF

V: TRBV27
CDR3: CASRDRDTQYF

V: TRBV7-7
CDR3: CASSLEWGAGDETQYF

V: TRBV10-3
CDR3: CAISGEGYTDTQYF

V: TRBV29-1
CDR3: CSVGFGRATDTQYF

V: TRBV18
CDR3: CASSLGQGESTGELFF

V: TRBV28
CDR3: CAAQGGQYNSPLHF

V: TRBV9
CDR3: CASSVGGQGDTEAFF

V: TRBV6-5
CDR3: CASSRDTGRETQYF

V: TRBV7-5
CDR3: CVRSLPQGDYTF

V: TRBV4-2
CDR3: CASSHSRTSGSGDTQYF

V: TRBV6-1
CDR3: CASSEGPLLGAQYF

V: TRBV5-1
CDR3: CASSPRTGESEAFF

V: TRBV7-6
CDR3: CASSLGSGGLNEQFF

V: TRBV11-2
CDR3: CASNSGTVFYEQYF

V: TRBV2
CDR3: CASSERGLAGGEQYF

V: TRBV5-1
CDR3: CASSLGAGVLKAFF

V: TRBV4-3
CDR3: CASSQRVTNTEAFF